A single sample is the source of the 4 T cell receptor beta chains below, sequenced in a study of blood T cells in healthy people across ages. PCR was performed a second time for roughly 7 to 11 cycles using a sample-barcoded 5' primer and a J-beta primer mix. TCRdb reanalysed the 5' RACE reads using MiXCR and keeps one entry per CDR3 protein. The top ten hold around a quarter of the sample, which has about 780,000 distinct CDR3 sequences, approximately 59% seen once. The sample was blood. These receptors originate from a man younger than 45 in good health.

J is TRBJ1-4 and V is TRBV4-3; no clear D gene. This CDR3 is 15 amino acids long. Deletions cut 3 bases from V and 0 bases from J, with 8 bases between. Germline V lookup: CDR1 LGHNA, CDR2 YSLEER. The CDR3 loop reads CASSQEVATNEKLFF. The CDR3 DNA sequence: TGCGCCAGCAGCCAGGAGGTAGCAACTAATGAAAAACTGTTTTTT.

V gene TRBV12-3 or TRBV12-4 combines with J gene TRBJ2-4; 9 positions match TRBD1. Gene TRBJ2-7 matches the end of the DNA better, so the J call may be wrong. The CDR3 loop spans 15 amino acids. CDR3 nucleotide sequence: TGTGCCAGCAGCCCTGACAGGGGGGCCACCTACGAGCAGTACTTC. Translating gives CASSPDRGATYEQYF.

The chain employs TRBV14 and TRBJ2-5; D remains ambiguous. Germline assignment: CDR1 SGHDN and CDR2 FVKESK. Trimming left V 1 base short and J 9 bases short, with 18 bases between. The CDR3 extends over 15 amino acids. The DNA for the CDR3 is TGTGCCAGCAGCCAAGGCTCGACCGGTCCATGGGCCCAGTACTTC. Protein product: CASSQGSTGPWAQYF.

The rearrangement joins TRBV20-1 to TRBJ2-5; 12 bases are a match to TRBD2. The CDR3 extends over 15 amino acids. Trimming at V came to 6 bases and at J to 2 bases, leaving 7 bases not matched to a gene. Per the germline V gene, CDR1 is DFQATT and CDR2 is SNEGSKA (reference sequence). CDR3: CSATTSGGPQETQYF. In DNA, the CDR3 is TGCAGTGCCACGACTAGCGGGGGACCTCAAGAGACCCAGTACTTC.